Below, 29 T cell receptor beta chains from the same sample are listed, as sequenced in a study of PD-1 blockade in classical Hodgkin lymphoma. This table comes from immunoSEQ multiplex PCR, and its TCRdb copy is limited to in-frame clones, with some not included. The table has tens of thousands of clones, roughly 70% seen once. Autologous stem cell transplantation was followed by relapse in every patient, and brentuximab vedotin exposure varied. The material was peripheral blood mononuclear cells (PBMCs), obtained before the second cycle of nivolumab. Every receptor here comes from a human donor with classical Hodgkin lymphoma.

The chain couples TRBV6-1 to TRBJ1-1; 8 nucleotides line up with TRBD1. CDR3 length: 13 residues. From germline, CDR1 is MNHNS and CDR2 SASEGT. Losses at the gene ends were 3 bases for V and 11 bases for J; bases not matched to a gene: 8. CDR3 DNA: TGTGCCAGCAGTGATATGGCAGGGGGCTTGGCTTTCTTT. As protein: CASSDMAGGLAFF.

This clone was counted only a few times. The CDR3 here is CASSVDVSLTGELFF. The CDR3 DNA reads as TGTGCCAGCAGCGTAGATGTGAGCCTCACCGGGGAGCTGTTTTTT. The chain links TRBV9 to TRBJ2-2; D is undetermined. V gave up 0 bases and J gave up 4 bases, with 10 bases separating them. The CDR3 consists of 15 residues. CDR1 is SGDLS, CDR2 YYNGEE, per germline.

This clone was counted between two and nine times. V and J are TRBV27 and TRBJ2-7, with D uncertain. From germline, CDR1 is MNHEY and CDR2 SMNVEV (reference sequence). Trimming removed 2 bases from V and 4 bases from J, with 3 bases in between. The length of the CDR3 is 11 residues. CDR3 nucleotide sequence: TGTGCCAGCAGTTTAGGTTACGAGCAGTACTTC. This encodes CASSLGYEQYF.

This clone is termed medium-sized. The V gene is TRBV4-3, the J gene TRBJ2-7, with D possibly matching TRBD2 (7 bases). Germline V CDR1 and CDR2: LGHNA, YSLEER. The CDR3 has 17 residues. The germline V and J ends were trimmed by 0 bases and 7 bases, with 22 bases remaining between them. The CDR3 here is CASSQDPRGAGAGEQYF. DNA of the CDR3: TGCGCCAGCAGCCAAGATCCCCGGGGGGCTGGGGCGGGGGAGCAGTACTTC.

Here the CDR3 reads CASSLAGLFHSPLHF. CDR3 sequence (DNA): TGTGCCAGCAGCTTGGCCGGACTTTTTCATTCACCCCTCCACTTT. The chain employs TRBV5-4 and TRBJ1-6; D gene unclear. V lost 0 bases and J 8 bases, leaving 12 bases between the germline ends. The germline V gene has CDR1 SGHNT and CDR2 YYREEE (reference sequence). This CDR3 spans 15 amino acids.

The chain couples TRBV5-1 to TRBJ2-1; 9 nucleotides line up with TRBD2. The CDR3 spans 14 residues. Losses at the gene ends were 8 bases for V and 5 bases for J; bases not matched to a gene: 8. The germline V gene encodes CDR1 SGHRS and CDR2 YFSETQ. This CDR3 reads CASRLAVFNNEQFF. Written as DNA, the CDR3 is TGCGCCAGTCGACTAGCGGTTTTTAACAATGAGCAGTTCTTC.

The chain joins TRBV11-2 to TRBJ1-3, with 7 bases matching TRBD1. V trimming: 3 bases; J trimming: 0 bases; junction bases outside the gene matches: 5. The germline gives CDR1 SGHAT, CDR2 FQNNGV. This CDR3 region has 16 residues. CDR3 sequence: CASSFIDRASGNTIYF. In nucleotides, the CDR3 is TGTGCCAGCAGCTTCATTGACAGGGCCTCTGGAAACACCATATATTTT.

V and J are TRBV18 and TRBJ2-1; TRBD2 is a possible D gene (6 bases). V lost 3 bases, J lost 3 bases, and 12 bases lay in between. The CDR3 covers 15 residues. In germline, CDR1 is KGHSH, CDR2 LQKENI. The CDR3 DNA reads TGTGCCAGCTCACCTACGGGGGTCGTCTACAATGAGCAGTTCTTC. As protein: CASSPTGVVYNEQFF.

This rearrangement joins TRBV5-6 to TRBJ1-1; the D is unclear. This CDR3 contains 13 residues. Germline assignment: CDR1 SGHDT and CDR2 YYEEEE. Trimming removed 0 bases at V and 6 bases at J, with 9 bases between. This chain's CDR3 is CASSLVGRAEAFF. Written as DNA, the CDR3 is TGTGCCAGCAGCTTGGTGGGGAGAGCTGAAGCTTTCTTT.

V gene TRBV28 combines with J gene TRBJ1-4, with 11 positions matching TRBD1. From germline, CDR1 is MDHEN and CDR2 SYDVKM. CDR3 length: 13 amino acids. Trimming removed 6 bases from V and 8 bases from J; junction bases left unmatched: 2. CDR3 sequence (DNA): TGTGCCAGCAGGGGACAGGGGGAGGAAAAACTGTTTTTT. Translating gives CASRGQGEEKLFF.

V and J are TRBV2 and TRBJ2-5, with D possibly matching TRBD1 (5 bases). Looked up from germline, CDR1 is SNHLY and CDR2 is FYNNEI. Trimming shortened V by 2 bases and J by 4 bases, and 11 bases separated the two germline ends. This CDR3 is 14 amino acids long. The CDR3 loop is CASSENQGIETQYF. The CDR3 region has the DNA TGTGCCAGCAGTGAAAACCAGGGTATAGAGACCCAGTACTTC.

The chain is built from TRBV5-1 and TRBJ2-1; D gene ambiguous. Germline loops: CDR1 SGHRS, CDR2 YFSETQ. V was trimmed by 4 bases and J by 4 bases, leaving 9 bases between them. The CDR3 length is 13 residues. The CDR3: CASSGTAYNEQFF. The CDR3, as DNA: TGCGCCAGCAGCGGAACAGCTTACAATGAGCAGTTCTTC.

The chain employs TRBV7-2 and TRBJ1-6, with D perhaps TRBD1 (5 bases). Trimming pared 1 base from V and 0 bases from J, leaving 10 bases between. The CDR3 totals 17 residues. Germline V CDR1 and CDR2: SGHTA, FQGNSA. The CDR3 coding sequence is TGTGCCAGCAGCTTAGGTCCAGGGAGCTCCTATAATTCACCCCTCCACTTT. Translation gives CASSLGPGSSYNSPLHF.

This chain joins TRBV28 and TRBJ1-3; D remains ambiguous. Per the germline V gene, CDR1 is MDHEN and CDR2 is SYDVKM. The CDR3 is made up of 14 amino acids. V was cut by 2 bases and J by 4 bases, with 9 bases left in between. The CDR3 is CASSLAPGGNTIYF. The CDR3 DNA is TGTGCCAGCAGTTTAGCCCCAGGAGGAAACACCATATATTTT.

The V gene is TRBV5-6, the J gene TRBJ1-1; 7 bases line up with TRBD1. CDR1 SGHDT and CDR2 YYEEEE come from the germline V gene. V shed 0 bases and J 6 bases; nucleotides not matched to a gene: 14. The CDR3 has 17 amino acids. Written as DNA, the CDR3 is TGTGCCAGCAGCTTGGTTGGAGGGGGCGGTGTCGTTTCTGAAGCTTTCTTT. Its translation: CASSLVGGGGVVSEAFF.

This chain connects TRBV4-1 to TRBJ2-5; the D gene could be TRBD1 or TRBD2 (5 bases each). The CDR3 is 18 amino acids. CDR1 is MGHRA and CDR2 is YSYEKL in the germline V gene. V was cut by 1 base and J by 3 bases, with 21 bases left in between. Written as DNA, the CDR3 is TGCGCCAGCAGCCAAGGCGAGGGGAACCCACCCCTAAAAGAGACCCAGTACTTC. Translation: CASSQGEGNPPLKETQYF.

A few counts support this clone. V is TRBV19 and J is TRBJ1-1; D gene uncertain. Germline CDR1 is LNHDA and CDR2 is SQIVND (reference sequence). This CDR3 is built from 13 residues. V lost 0 bases to trimming and J lost 3 bases, with 5 bases between them. The CDR3 loop is CASSIDRYTEAFF. DNA for the CDR3: TGTGCCAGTAGTATAGACCGTTACACTGAAGCTTTCTTT.

The chain combines TRBV5-1 with TRBJ2-1; 14 bases agree with TRBD2. Germline V gene data show CDR1 as SGHRS and CDR2 as YFSETQ. The J segment lost 0 bases and the V segment lost 4 bases, leaving 9 bases of the junction unmatched. The CDR3 contains 19 residues. CDR3 nucleotide sequence: TGCGCCAGCAGCCCGGGACTAGCGGGGGCCCCCAGCTCCTACAATGAGCAGTTCTTC. Its translation is CASSPGLAGAPSSYNEQFF.

The V and J genes are TRBV6-1 and TRBJ1-2, with D possibly TRBD1 on 6 matching bases. V lost 3 bases, J lost 4 bases, and 12 bases lay in between. CDR3 length equals 14 residues. CDR1 and CDR2 from the germline V gene are MNHNS and SASEGT. The CDR3 region is CASSEDSLPYGYTF. The CDR3 DNA sequence: TGTGCCAGCAGTGAGGACAGTCTCCCCTATGGCTACACCTTC.

The rearrangement uses TRBV4-2 and TRBJ2-1; perhaps TRBD2 as D (6 bases). The ends were cut back, 0 bases at V and 8 bases at J, with 11 bases in the middle. The CDR3 is 14 amino acids. The V gene's germline CDR1 is LGHNA and CDR2 YNFKEQ. In nucleotides, the CDR3 is TGTGCCAGCAGCCAAGAACTAGCCCCCGATGAGCAGTTCTTC. Its protein is CASSQELAPDEQFF.

The J gene is TRBJ2-2, the V gene TRBV27; D remains ambiguous. CDR1 and CDR2 from the germline V gene are MNHEY and SMNVEV (reference sequence). The V end was cut by 3 bases, the J end by 5 bases, with 13 bases between. The CDR3 consists of 15 residues. In DNA, the CDR3 is TGTGCCAGCAGTTTCTTGGGCGGTTGGACCGGGGAGCTGTTTTTT. Amino acids: CASSFLGGWTGELFF.

This clone was observed once. J is TRBJ2-5 and V is TRBV4-1; D unclear. The CDR3 has 15 amino acids. Trimming shortened V by 0 bases and J by 6 bases, and 14 bases separated the two germline ends. CDR1 and CDR2 from the germline V gene are MGHRA and YSYEKL. This CDR3 is CASSQDQGPGQTQYF. CDR3 in DNA: TGCGCCAGCAGCCAAGATCAAGGGCCCGGACAGACCCAGTACTTC.

The chain uses TRBV28 and TRBJ1-1, with D tentatively TRBD1 (6 bases). V lost 2 bases, J lost 3 bases, and 19 bases lay in between. The CDR3 runs 17 residues. Per the germline V gene, CDR1 is MDHEN and CDR2 is SYDVKM. The CDR3 loop reads CASSLPDGGLDHTEAFF. CDR3 coding DNA: TGTGCCAGCAGTTTACCGGACGGGGGCCTGGACCACACTGAAGCTTTCTTT. The whole variable domain, filled in from reference TRBV28 and TRBJ1-1, reads DVKVTQSSRYLVKRTGEKVFLECVQDMDHENMFWYRQDPGLGLRLIYFSYDVKMKEKGDIPEGYSVSREKKERFSLILESASTNQTSMYLCASSLPDGGLDHTEAFFGQGTRLTVV.

The CDR3 sequence is CASMSQYNSYEQYF. Written as DNA, the CDR3 is TGTGCCAGCATGAGTCAGTATAATTCCTACGAGCAGTACTTC. The chain couples TRBV6-5 to TRBJ2-7, with D hard to call. CDR3 length: 14 amino acids. The germline V gene has CDR1 MNHEY and CDR2 SVGAGI. Trimming left V 7 bases short and J 1 base short, with 14 bases between.

This sequence joins TRBV9 and TRBJ1-1; a possible D gene is TRBD1 (5 bases). V was shortened by 0 bases and J by 1 base, with 10 bases between the two germline ends. The CDR3 is made up of 15 amino acids. Germline V gene lookup returns CDR1 SGDLS and CDR2 YYNGEE. CDR3 bases: TGTGCCAGCAGCGTAGGGGTCGGGGGGAACACTGAAGCTTTCTTT. The encoded protein is CASSVGVGGNTEAFF.

The V call is TRBV19, the J call TRBJ2-1; D is undetermined. The V gene lost 6 bases and the J gene lost 0 bases, with 15 bases spanning the gap. This CDR3 has 16 amino acids. Germline-derived CDR1 and CDR2 are LNHDA and SQIVND (reference sequence). The DNA of the CDR3 is TGTGCCAGTAGCCCTCAGTTAATGAGCTCCTACAATGAGCAGTTCTTC. It yields the protein CASSPQLMSSYNEQFF.

In this sample, this clone turned up a few times. The rearrangement uses TRBV28 and TRBJ1-2, with D hard to call. CDR1 is MDHEN and CDR2 is SYDVKM in the germline V gene. The CDR3 runs 15 residues. V gave up 7 bases and J gave up 4 bases, with 19 bases separating them. This CDR3 is CASTRHVGGVYGYTF. CDR3 bases: TGTGCCAGCACCCGTCACGTCGGTGGCGTCTATGGCTACACCTTC.

In its sample, this clone was seen a few times. This chain links TRBV5-1 with TRBJ1-2, with TRBD1 matching over 9 bases. Unmatched junction bases numbered 6, after V lost 0 bases and J lost 9 bases. The germline CDR1 and CDR2 sequences are SGHRS and YFSETQ. The CDR3 spans 14 residues. The CDR3 loop reads CASSLVPGTGSYTF. The DNA for the CDR3 is TGCGCCAGCAGCTTGGTTCCCGGGACAGGGAGCTACACCTTC.

This chain joins TRBV5-1 and TRBJ2-7; 8 bases map to TRBD1. This CDR3 comprises 15 residues. The germline V gene has CDR1 SGHRS and CDR2 YFSETQ. The V and J ends lost 3 bases and 1 base, in that order; junction bases with no gene match: 6. CDR3 region: CASSWTTGGSYEQYF. The CDR3 nucleotides are TGCGCCAGCAGCTGGACTACAGGGGGATCCTACGAGCAGTACTTC.